The clone carrying this T cell receptor beta chain was observed a single time. In the original processing: Reference gene primers were amplified, and this amplification served to estimate nucleated cell counts. Measured with immunoSEQ multiplex PCR; TCRdb has only the in-frame clones, and not every one. Clone size and V and J calls were adopted from that table, with D and trimming inferred from the DNA. The table shows 200,000 to 300,000 clones, with about 88% occurring only once. Trimming removed 6 bases from V and 5 bases from J, with 14 bases in between. Germline V gene sequence: CDR1 MNHEY, CDR2 SMNVEV (reference sequence). The CDR3 covers 14 residues. These data originate in a study of blood T cell repertoires in COVID-19. As for the study in general: Acute and convalescent COVID-19 samples came from the United States, Italy and Spain. Nucleic acid was either cDNA or gDNA, and it came from T cells, B-cell-depleted T cells, or PBMCs.

This receptor was identified in a man between 60 and 75 years old who had recovered from COVID-19. The sequenced material came from peripheral blood. V is TRBV27 and J is TRBJ1-5, with D perhaps matching TRBD1 (5 bases). CDR3 in DNA: TGTGCCAGCAGCCAGGGAGGGGATTATCAGCCCCAGCATTTT. Its translation: CASSQGGDYQPQHF.